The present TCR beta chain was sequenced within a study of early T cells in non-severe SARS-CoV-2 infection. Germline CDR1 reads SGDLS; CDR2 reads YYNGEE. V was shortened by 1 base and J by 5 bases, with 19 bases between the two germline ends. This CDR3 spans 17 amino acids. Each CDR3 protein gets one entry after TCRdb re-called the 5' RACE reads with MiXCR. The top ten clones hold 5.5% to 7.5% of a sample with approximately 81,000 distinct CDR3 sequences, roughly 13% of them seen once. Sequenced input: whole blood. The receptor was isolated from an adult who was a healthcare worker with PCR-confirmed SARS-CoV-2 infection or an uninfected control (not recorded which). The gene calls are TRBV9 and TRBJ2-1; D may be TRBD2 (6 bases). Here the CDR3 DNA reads TGTGCCAGCAGCGTACAAGGAGGGCCTACTGTGAACAATGAGCAGTTCTTC. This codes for CASSVQGGPTVNNEQFF.